The entry below describes one TCR beta chain. What it binds is not known. From 300 to 450 ng of RNA, a library with molecular barcoded alpha/delta and beta/gamma adaptors was made. Each CDR3 protein is one row after TCRdb ran MiXCR on the reads. The data contain about 60,000 distinct CDR3 sequences, about 15% of them singletons. Germline-derived CDR1 and CDR2 are GTSNPN and SVGIG (reference sequence). This CDR3 has 13 residues. Trimming took 3 bases from V and 3 from J, leaving 12 bases between them. The data are from a study of read filtering for tumor transcriptome and immune sequencing. Study-level points and caveats: Single-read clonotypes: roughly 86% of IR-seq clonotypes (roughly 3.5% of reads), 65% to 75% of RNA-seq clonotypes (around 48% of reads).

The rearrangement links TRBV30 to TRBJ2-7; D tentatively fits TRBD1 or TRBD2 (5 bases each). The sample comprised a population of CD138-negative cells sorted from bone marrow. The TCR comes from a donor at least 40 years old with multiple myeloma. Here the CDR3 reads CAWSQGRGYEQYF. The DNA of the CDR3 is TGTGCCTGGAGCCAGGGACGGGGCTACGAGCAGTACTTC.